Reported below is one T cell receptor beta chain. These data come from a study of shared clonotypes between healthy human individuals. CDR1 is SQVTM and CDR2 is ANQGSEA in the germline V gene. Trimming shortened V by 4 bases and J by 1 base, and 10 bases separated the two germline ends. The CDR3 spans 13 residues. Every subset's genomic DNA went evenly onto several immunoSEQ plates. Method: immunoSEQ multiplex PCR; TCRdb's copy keeps in-frame clones and lacks some. The sample shows about 2.4 million clones, 80% to 95% of them seen only once. The sequence derives from a man aged 18 to 29 in good health. Some clones in this sample may be carry-over from other donors' samples. Material: naive CD4+ T cells from PBMCs. As to subset: CD45RA+ positively selected. The chain is built from TRBV29-1 and TRBJ1-1; D is unclear. CDR3 sequence: CSVARGENTEAFF. The DNA of the CDR3 is TGCAGCGTTGCCCGTGGGGAGAACACTGAAGCTTTCTTT.